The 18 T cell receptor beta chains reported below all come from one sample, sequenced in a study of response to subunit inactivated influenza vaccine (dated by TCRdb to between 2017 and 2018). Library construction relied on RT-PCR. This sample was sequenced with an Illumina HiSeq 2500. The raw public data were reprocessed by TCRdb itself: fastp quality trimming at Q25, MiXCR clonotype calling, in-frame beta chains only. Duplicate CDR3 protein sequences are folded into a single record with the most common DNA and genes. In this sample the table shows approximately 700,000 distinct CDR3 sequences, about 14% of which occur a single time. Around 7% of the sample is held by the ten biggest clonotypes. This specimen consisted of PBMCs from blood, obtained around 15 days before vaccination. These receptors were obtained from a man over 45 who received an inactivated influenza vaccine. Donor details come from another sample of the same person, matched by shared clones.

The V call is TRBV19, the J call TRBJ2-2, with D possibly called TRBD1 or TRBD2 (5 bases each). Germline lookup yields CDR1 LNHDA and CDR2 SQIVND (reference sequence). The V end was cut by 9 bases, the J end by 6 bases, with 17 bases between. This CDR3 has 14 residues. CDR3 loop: CASDGTSAPGELFF. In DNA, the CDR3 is TGTGCCAGCGACGGGACCTCAGCCCCCGGGGAGCTGTTTTTT.

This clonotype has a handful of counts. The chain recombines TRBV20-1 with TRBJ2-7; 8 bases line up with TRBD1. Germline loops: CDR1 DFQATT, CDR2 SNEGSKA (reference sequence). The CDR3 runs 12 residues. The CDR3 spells CSAGTGNYEQYF. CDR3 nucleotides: TGCAGCGCCGGGACAGGAAACTACGAGCAGTACTTC.

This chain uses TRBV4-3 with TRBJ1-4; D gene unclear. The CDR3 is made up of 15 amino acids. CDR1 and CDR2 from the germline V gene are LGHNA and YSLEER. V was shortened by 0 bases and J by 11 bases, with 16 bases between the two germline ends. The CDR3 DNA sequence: TGCGCCAGCAGCCAAGATGAAGGAGGGTTGGGGAAACTGTTTTTT. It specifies CASSQDEGGLGKLFF.

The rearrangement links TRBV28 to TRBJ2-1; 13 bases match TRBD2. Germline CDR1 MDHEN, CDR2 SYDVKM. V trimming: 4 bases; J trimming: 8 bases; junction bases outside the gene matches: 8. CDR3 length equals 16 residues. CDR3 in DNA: TGTGCCAGCAGTTCCCGCTGGACTAGCGGGAGCGATGAGCAGTTCTTC. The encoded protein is CASSSRWTSGSDEQFF.

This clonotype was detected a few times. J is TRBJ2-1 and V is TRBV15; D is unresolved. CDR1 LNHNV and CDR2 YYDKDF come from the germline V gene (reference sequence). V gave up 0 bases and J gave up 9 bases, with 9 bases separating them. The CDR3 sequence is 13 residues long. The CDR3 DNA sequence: TGTGCCACCAGCAGAGATCCGCTTGGTGAGCAGTTCTTC. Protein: CATSRDPLGEQFF.

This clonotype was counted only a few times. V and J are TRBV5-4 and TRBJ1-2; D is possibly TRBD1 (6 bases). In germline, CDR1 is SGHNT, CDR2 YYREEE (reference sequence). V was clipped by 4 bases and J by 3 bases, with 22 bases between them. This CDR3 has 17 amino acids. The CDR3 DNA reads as TGTGCCAGCAGCCTTACTACCGGGACACCGGCGGACTATGGCTACACCTTC. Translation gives CASSLTTGTPADYGYTF.

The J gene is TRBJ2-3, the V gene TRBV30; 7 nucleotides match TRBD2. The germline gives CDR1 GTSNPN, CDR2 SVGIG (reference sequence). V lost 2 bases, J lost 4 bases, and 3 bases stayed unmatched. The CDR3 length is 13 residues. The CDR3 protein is CAWSRGLPDTQYF. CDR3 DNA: TGTGCCTGGAGTCGGGGACTACCAGATACGCAGTATTTT.

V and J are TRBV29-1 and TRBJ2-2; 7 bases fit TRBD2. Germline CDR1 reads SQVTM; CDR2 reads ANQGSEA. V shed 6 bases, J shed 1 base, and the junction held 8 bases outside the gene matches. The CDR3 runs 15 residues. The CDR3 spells CSVRGAGLNTGELFF. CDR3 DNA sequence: TGCAGCGTGAGGGGAGCGGGACTGAACACCGGGGAGCTGTTTTTT.

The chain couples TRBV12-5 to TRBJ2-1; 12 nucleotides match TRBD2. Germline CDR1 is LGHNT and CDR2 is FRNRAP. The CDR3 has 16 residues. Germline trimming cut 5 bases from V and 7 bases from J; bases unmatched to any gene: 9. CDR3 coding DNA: TGTGCTAGTGGTCGGGACTGGACTAGCGGGACGAATGAGCAGTTCTTC. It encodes CASGRDWTSGTNEQFF. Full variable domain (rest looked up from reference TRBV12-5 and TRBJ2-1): DARVTQTPRHKVTEMGQEVTMRCQPILGHNTVFWYRQTMMQGLELLAYFRNRAPLDDSGMPKDRFSAEMPDATLATLKIQPSEPRDSAVYFCASGRDWTSGTNEQFFGPGTRLTVL.

The CDR3, as DNA: TGTGCCAGCAGCTTACGTCCGGATCAGCCCCAGCATTTT. Its translation: CASSLRPDQPQHF. The chain carries TRBV7-3 and TRBJ1-5; D is unclear. Trimming left V 2 bases short and J 5 bases short, with 7 bases between. This CDR3 region has 13 residues. CDR1 SGHTA and CDR2 FQGTGA come from the germline V gene. The complete variable domain, with remaining parts taken from reference TRBV7-3 and TRBJ1-5, reads GAGVSQTPSNKVTEKGKYVELRCDPISGHTALYWYRQSLGQGPEFLIYFQGTGAADDSGLPNDRFFAVRPEGSVSTLKIQRTERGDSAVYLCASSLRPDQPQHFGDGTRLSIL.

The CDR3 nucleotides read TGTGCCAGCAGCCAAGATCTAGGGAAACTGTTTTTT. Protein product: CASSQDLGKLFF. V is TRBV3-1 and J is TRBJ1-4; unclear D gene. Trimming pared 0 bases from V and 11 bases from J, leaving 7 bases between. Germline loops: CDR1 LGHDT, CDR2 YNNKEL (reference sequence). CDR3 length equals 12 residues.

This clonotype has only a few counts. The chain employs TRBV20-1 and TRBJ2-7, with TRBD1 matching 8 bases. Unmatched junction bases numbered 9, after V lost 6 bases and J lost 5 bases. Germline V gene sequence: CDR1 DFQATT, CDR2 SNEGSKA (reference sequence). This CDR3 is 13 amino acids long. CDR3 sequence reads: CSADGQGKDEQYF. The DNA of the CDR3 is TGCAGTGCAGACGGACAGGGTAAGGACGAGCAGTACTTC.

CDR3 region: CASRRSGSEDEQFF. The CDR3 nucleotides read TGTGCCAGCAGGCGTAGCGGGAGTGAAGATGAGCAGTTCTTC. The gene calls are TRBV6-1 and TRBJ2-1; 9 bases are a match to TRBD2. Trimming at V came to 6 bases and at J to 8 bases, leaving 8 bases not matched to a gene. The V gene's germline CDR1 is MNHNS and CDR2 SASEGT. The CDR3 runs 14 residues.

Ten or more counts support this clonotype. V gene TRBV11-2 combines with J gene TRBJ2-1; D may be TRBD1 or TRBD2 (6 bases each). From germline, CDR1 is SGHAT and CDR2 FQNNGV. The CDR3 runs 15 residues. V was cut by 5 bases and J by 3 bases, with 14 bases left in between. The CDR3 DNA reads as TGTGCCAGCAGCGCCAGCCGGGGGCTCTACAATGAGCAGTTCTTC. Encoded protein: CASSASRGLYNEQFF.

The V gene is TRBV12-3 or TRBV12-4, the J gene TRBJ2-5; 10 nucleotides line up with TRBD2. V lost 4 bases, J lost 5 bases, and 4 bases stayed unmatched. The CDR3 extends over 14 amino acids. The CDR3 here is CASSYSGRYETQYF. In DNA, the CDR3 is TGTGCCAGCAGTTATAGCGGGAGGTACGAGACCCAGTACTTC.

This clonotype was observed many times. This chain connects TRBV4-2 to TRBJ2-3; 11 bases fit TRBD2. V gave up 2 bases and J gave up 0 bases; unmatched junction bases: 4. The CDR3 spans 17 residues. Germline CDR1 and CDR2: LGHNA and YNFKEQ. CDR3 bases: TGTGCCAGCAGCCAACAAGGACTAGCGGGTAGCACAGATACGCAGTATTTT. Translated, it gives CASSQQGLAGSTDTQYF.

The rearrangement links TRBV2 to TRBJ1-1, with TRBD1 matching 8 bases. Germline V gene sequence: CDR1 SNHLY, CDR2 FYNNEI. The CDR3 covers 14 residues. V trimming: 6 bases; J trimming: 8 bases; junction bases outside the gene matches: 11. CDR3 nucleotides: TGTGCCAGCAGACCCGGACAGGGCCAATTCGAAGCTTTCTTT. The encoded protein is CASRPGQGQFEAFF.

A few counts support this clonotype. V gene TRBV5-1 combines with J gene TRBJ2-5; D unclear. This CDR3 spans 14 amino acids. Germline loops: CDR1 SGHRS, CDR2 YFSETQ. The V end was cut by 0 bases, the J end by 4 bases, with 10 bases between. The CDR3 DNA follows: TGCGCCAGCAGCTTGGCCAACCAGTTAGAGACCCAGTACTTC. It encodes CASSLANQLETQYF. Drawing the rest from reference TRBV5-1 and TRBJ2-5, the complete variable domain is KAGVTQTPRYLIKTRGQQVTLSCSPISGHRSVSWYQQTPGQGLQFLFEYFSETQRNKGNFPGRFSGRQFSNSRSEMNVSTLELGDSALYLCASSLANQLETQYFGPGTRLLVL.